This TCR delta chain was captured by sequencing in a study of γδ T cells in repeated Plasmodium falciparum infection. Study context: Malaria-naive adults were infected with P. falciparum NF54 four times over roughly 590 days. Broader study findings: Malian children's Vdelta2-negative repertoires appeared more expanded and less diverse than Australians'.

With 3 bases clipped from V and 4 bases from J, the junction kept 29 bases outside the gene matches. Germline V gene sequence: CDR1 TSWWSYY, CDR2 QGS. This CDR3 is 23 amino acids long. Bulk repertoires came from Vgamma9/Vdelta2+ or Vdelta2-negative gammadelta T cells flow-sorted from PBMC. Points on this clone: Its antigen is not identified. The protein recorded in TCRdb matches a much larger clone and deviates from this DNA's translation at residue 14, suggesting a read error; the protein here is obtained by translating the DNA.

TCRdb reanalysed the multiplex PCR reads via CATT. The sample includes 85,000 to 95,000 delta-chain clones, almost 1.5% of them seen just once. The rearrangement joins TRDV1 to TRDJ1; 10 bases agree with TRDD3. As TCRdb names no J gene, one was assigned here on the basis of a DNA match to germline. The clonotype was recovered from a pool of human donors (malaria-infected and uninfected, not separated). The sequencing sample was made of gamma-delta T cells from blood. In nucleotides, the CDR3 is TGTGCTCTTGGGGAGCATCGCGCCCTCTTCCACACGGTACCGGGGGATACGGTCGATAAACTCATCTTT. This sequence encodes CALGEHRALFHTVPGDTVDKLIF.